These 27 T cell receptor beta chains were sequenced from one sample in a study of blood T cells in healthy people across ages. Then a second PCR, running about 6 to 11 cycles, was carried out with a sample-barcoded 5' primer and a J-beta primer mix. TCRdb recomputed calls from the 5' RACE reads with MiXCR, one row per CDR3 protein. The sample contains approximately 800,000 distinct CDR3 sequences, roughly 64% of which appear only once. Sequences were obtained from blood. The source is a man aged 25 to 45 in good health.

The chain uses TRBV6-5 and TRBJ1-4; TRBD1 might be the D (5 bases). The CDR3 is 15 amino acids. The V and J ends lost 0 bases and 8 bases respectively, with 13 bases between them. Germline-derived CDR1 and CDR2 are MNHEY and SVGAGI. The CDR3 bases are TGTGCCAGCAGTTACTCCAGACAGTCACACGAAAAACTGTTTTTT. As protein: CASSYSRQSHEKLFF.

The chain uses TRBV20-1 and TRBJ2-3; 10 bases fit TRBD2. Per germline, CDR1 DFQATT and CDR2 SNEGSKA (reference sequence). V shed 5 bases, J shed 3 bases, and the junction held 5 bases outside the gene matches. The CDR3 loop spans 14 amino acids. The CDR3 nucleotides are TGCAGTGCTGTACTAGCGGGGTCTACAGATACGCAGTATTTT. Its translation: CSAVLAGSTDTQYF.

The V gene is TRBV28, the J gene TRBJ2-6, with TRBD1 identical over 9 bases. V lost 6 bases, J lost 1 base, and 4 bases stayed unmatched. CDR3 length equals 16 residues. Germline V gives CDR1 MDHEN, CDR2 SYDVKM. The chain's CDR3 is CASRGQGSSGANVLTF. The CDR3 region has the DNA TGTGCCAGCAGAGGACAGGGGAGTTCTGGGGCCAACGTCCTGACTTTC.

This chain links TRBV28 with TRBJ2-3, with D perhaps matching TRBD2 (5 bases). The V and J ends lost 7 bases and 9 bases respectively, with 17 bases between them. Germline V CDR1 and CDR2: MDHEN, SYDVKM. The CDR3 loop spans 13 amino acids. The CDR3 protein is CASTWGEVGTQYF. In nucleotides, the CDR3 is TGTGCCAGCACCTGGGGAGAGGTGGGCACGCAGTATTTT.

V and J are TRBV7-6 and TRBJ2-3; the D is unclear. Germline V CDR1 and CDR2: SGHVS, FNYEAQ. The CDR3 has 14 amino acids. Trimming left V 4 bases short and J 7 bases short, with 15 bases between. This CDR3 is CASSSTLSANTQYF. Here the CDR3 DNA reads TGTGCCAGCAGCTCAACCCTTTCGGCCAATACGCAGTATTTT. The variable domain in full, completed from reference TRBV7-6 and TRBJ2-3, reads GAGVSQSPRYKVTKRGQDVALRCDPISGHVSLYWYRQALGQGPEFLTYFNYEAQQDKSGLPNDRFSAERPEGSISTLTIQRTEQRDSAMYRCASSSTLSANTQYFGPGTRLTVL.

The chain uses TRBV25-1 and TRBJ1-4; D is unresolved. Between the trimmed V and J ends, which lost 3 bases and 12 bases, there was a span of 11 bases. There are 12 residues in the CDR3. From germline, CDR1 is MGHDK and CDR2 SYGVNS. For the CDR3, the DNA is TGTGCCAGCAGTGATAGTTTCGAAGAACTGTTTTTT. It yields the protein CASSDSFEELFF.

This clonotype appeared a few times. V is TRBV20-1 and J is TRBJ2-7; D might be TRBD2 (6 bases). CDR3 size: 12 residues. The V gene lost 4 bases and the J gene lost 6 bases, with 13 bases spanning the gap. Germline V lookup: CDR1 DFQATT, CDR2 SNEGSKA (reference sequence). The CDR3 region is CSAMEGSLEQYF. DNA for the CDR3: TGCAGTGCTATGGAGGGGTCCCTCGAGCAGTACTTC.

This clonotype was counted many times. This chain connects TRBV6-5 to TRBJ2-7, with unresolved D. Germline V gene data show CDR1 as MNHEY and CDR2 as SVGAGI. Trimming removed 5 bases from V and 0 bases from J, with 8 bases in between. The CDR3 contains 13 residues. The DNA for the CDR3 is TGTGCCAGCAGTGTGCCAGGCTCCTACGAGCAGTACTTC. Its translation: CASSVPGSYEQYF.

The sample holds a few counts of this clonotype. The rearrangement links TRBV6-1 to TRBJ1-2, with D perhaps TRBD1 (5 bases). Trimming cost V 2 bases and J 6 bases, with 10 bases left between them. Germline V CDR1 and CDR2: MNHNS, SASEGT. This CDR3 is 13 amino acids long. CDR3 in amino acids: CASSETRVDGYTF. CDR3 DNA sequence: TGTGCCAGCAGTGAAACCAGGGTTGATGGCTACACCTTC.

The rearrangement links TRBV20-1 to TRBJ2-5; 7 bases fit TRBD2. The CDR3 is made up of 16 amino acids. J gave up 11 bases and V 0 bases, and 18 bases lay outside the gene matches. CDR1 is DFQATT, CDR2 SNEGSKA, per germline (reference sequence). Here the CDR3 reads CSARDRLAEYDNEQYF. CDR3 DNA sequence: TGCAGTGCTAGAGATAGGCTAGCGGAATACGACAATGAGCAGTACTTC.

The CDR3 region has the DNA TGCGCCAGCAGCTTTGCCGGGACCGAAGAGACCCAGTACTTC. Translated, it gives CASSFAGTEETQYF. The V call is TRBV5-1, the J call TRBJ2-5; either TRBD1 or TRBD2 may supply D (5 bases each). V shed 2 bases and J shed 3 bases, with 11 bases lying between them. This CDR3 is built from 14 residues. The germline V gene encodes CDR1 SGHRS and CDR2 YFSETQ.

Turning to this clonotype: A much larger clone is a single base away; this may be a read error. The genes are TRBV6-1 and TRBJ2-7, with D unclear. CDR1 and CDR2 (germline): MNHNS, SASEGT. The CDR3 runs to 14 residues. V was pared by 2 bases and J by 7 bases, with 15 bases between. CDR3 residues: CASSEPDVPNEQYF. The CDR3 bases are TGTGCCAGCAGTGAACCCGACGTCCCCAATGAGCAGTACTTC.

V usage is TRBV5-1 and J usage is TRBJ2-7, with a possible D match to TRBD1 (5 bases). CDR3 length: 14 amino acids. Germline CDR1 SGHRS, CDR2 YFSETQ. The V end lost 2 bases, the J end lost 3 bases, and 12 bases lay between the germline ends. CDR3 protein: CASSLRGDHYEQYF. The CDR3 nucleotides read TGCGCCAGCAGCTTAAGGGGCGATCACTACGAGCAGTACTTC.

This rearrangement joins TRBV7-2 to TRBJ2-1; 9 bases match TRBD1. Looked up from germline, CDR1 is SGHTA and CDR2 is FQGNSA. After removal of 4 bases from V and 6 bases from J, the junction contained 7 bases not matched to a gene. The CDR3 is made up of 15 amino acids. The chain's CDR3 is CASSSLTGGLNEQFF. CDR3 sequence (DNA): TGTGCCAGCAGCTCATTGACAGGGGGGCTCAATGAGCAGTTCTTC.

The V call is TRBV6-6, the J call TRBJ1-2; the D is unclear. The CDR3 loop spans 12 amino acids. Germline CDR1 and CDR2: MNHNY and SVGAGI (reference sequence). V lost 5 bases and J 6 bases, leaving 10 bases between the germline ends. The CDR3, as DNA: TGTGCCAGCAGTCCCGGATCCCATGGCTACACCTTC. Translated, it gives CASSPGSHGYTF.

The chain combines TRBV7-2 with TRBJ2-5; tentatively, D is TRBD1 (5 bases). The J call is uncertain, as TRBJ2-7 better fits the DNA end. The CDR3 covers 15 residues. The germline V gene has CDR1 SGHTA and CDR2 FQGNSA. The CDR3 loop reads CASSLSAGHPYEQYF. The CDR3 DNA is TGTGCCAGCAGCTTAAGTGCAGGGCACCCCTACGAGCAGTACTTC.

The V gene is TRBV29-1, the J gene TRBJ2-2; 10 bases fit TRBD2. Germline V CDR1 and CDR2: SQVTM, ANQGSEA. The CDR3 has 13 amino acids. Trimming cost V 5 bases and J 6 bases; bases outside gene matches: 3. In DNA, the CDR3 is TGCAGCGTTTTGCTAGCGGGGGCCGGGGAGCTGTTTTTT. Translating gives CSVLLAGAGELFF.

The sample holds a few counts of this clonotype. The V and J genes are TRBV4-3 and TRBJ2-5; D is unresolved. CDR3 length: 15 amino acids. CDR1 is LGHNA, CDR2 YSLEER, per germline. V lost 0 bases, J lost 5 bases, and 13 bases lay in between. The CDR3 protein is CASSQERGYSETQYF. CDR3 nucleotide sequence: TGCGCCAGCAGCCAAGAGAGAGGCTACTCGGAGACCCAGTACTTC.

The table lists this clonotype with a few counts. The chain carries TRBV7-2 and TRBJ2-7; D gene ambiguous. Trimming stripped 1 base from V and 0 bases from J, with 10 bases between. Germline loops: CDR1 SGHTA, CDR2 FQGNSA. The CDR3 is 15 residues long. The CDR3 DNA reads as TGTGCCAGCAGCTTAGTTCAAGGCAGCTCCTACGAGCAGTACTTC. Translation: CASSLVQGSSYEQYF.

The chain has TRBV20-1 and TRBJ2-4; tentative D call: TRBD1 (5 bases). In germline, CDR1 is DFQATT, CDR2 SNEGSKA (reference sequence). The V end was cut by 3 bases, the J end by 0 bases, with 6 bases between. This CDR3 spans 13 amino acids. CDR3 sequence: CSASTGAKNIQYF. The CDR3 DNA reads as TGCAGTGCTAGCACAGGAGCCAAAAACATTCAGTACTTC.

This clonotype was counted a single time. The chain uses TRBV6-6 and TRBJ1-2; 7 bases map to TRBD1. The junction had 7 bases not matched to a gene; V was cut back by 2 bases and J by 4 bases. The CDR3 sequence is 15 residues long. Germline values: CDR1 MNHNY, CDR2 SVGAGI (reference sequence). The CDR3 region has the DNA TGTGCCAGCAGTTACGAAGGGGGCAGGAGCTATGGCTACACCTTC. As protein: CASSYEGGRSYGYTF.

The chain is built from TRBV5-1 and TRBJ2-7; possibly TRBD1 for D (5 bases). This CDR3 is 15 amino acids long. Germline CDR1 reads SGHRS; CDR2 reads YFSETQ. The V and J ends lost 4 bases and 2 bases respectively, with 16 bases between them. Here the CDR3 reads CASSPRVNLPYEQYF. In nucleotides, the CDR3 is TGCGCCAGCAGCCCCAGGGTGAACCTGCCCTACGAGCAGTACTTC.

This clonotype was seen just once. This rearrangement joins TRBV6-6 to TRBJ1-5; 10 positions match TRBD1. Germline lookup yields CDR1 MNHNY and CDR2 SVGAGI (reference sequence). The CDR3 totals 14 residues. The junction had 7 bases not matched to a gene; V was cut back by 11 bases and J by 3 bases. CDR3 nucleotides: TGTGCCGCGGGACAGGGGTCTGACAATCAGCCCCAGCATTTT. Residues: CAAGQGSDNQPQHF.

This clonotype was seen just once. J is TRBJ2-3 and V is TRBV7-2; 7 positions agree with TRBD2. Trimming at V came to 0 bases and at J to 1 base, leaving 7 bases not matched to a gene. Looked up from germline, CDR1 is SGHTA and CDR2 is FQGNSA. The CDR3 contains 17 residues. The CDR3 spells CASSLAGEGRGTDTQYF. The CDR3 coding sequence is TGTGCCAGCAGCTTAGCCGGGGAGGGGCGAGGCACAGATACGCAGTATTTT. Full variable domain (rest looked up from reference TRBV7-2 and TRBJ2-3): GAGVSQSPSNKVTEKGKDVELRCDPISGHTALYWYRQSLGQGLEFLIYFQGNSAPDKSGLPSDRFSAERTGGSVSTLTIQRTQQEDSAVYLCASSLAGEGRGTDTQYFGPGTRLTVL.

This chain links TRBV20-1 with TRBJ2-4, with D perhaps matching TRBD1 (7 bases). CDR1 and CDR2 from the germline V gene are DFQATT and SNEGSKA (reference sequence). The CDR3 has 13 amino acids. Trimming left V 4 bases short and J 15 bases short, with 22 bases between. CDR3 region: CSATGTSRGDPYF. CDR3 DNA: TGCAGTGCTACCGGTACTAGCAGGGGGGATCCGTACTTC.

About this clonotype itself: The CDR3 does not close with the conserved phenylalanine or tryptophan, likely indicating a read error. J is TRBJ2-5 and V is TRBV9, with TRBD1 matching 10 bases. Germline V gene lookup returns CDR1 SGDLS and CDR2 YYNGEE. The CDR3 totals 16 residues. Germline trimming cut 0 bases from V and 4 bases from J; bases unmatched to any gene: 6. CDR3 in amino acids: CASSVGIRDRGETQYV. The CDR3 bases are TGTGCCAGCAGCGTAGGCATCCGGGACAGGGGAGAGACCCAGTACGTC.

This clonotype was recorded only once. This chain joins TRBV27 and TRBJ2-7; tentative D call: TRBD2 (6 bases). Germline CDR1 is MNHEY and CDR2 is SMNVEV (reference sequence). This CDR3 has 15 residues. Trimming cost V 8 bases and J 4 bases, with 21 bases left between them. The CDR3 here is CASGSPAGSRYEQYF. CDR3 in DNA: TGTGCCAGCGGATCCCCCGCGGGGTCGAGGTACGAGCAGTACTTC.